This TCR beta chain was sequenced for a study of graft-versus-host responses after intestinal transplantation. Study background: Isolated intestinal, liver-intestinal, or multivisceral transplants had been given to the recipients. All recipients got anti-thymocyte globulin induction, then tacrolimus and steroids for approximately 3 years. Findings and limits, study-wide: Allografts of patients with graft-donor T cell macrochimerism showed high graft-versus-host to host-versus-graft clone ratios.

Processed graft tissue released its intraepithelial and lamina propria lymphocytes. The length of the CDR3 is 12 residues. Germline V lookup: CDR1 PRHDT, CDR2 FYEKMQ (reference sequence). V dropped 6 bases and J dropped 2 bases, with 8 bases sitting between them. About this clone itself: Its specificity is unknown.

Repertoires were generated with immunoSEQ multiplex PCR, while TCRdb's copy carries only in-frame clones and drops some. The profile shows about 16,000 clones, 80% of them singletons. The chain has TRBV13 and TRBJ2-7, with a tentative D call TRBD1 (6 bases). The clonotype originates from a human patient who received an intestinal transplant, so some T cells may come from the graft donor. The specimen comprised ileum tissue, sampled roughly 3.5 months after intestinal transplant. The CDR3 is CASSTGTYEQYF. CDR3 nucleotides: TGTGCCAGCAGTACAGGGACCTACGAGCAGTACTTC.